What follows are 10 T cell receptor beta chains derived from one specimen sequenced in a study of blood T cell repertoires in COVID-19. Some clones are missing from TCRdb's copy, which holds only in-frame ones; the method was immunoSEQ multiplex PCR. Among around 16,000 clones, about 88% were seen once, and the ten largest hold 50% to 60%. Sequences were obtained from peripheral blood. Every receptor here comes from a man in his sixties with acute or convalescent COVID-19.

The chain links TRBV7-9 to TRBJ2-1; no reliable D call. The ends were cut back, 3 bases at V and 8 bases at J, with 11 bases in the middle. The V gene's germline CDR1 is SEHNR and CDR2 FQNEAQ (reference sequence). The CDR3 runs 13 residues. The CDR3 spells CASSLARRDEQFF. The CDR3 DNA reads as TGTGCCAGCAGCTTGGCCCGTCGGGATGAGCAGTTCTTC. Combining the CDR3 with reference TRBV7-9 and TRBJ2-1 gives the whole variable domain DTGVSQNPRHKITKRGQNVTFRCDPISEHNRLYWYRQTLGQGPEFLTYFQNEAQLEKSRLLSDRFSAERPKGSFSTLEIQRTEQGDSAMYLCASSLARRDEQFFGPGTRLTVL.

This clone was observed once. The rearrangement links TRBV7-9 to TRBJ2-5; 8 nucleotides line up with TRBD2. The CDR3 spans 17 residues. CDR1 is SEHNR and CDR2 is FQNEAQ in the germline V gene (reference sequence). Unmatched junction bases numbered 14, after V lost 7 bases and J lost 1 base. CDR3 residues: CASTDTRASGLQETQYF. DNA for the CDR3: TGTGCCAGCACTGACACCCGGGCTAGCGGGCTCCAAGAGACCCAGTACTTC.

V and J are TRBV18 and TRBJ2-1, with unresolved D. Germline lookup yields CDR1 KGHSH and CDR2 LQKENI. Trimming removed 4 bases from V and 6 bases from J, with 13 bases in between. CDR3 length: 14 amino acids. CDR3 sequence: CASSLEMEINEQFF. The CDR3 DNA reads TGTGCCAGCTCACTGGAGATGGAAATCAATGAGCAGTTCTTC.

The chain combines TRBV5-1 with TRBJ2-5, with a possible D match to TRBD1 (6 bases). From germline, CDR1 is SGHRS and CDR2 YFSETQ. V gave up 1 base and J gave up 4 bases, with 14 bases separating them. CDR3 length: 15 residues. For the CDR3, the DNA is TGCGCCAGCAGCTTGCAGGGGCAGACGGGAGAGACCCAGTACTTC. Protein: CASSLQGQTGETQYF.

The chain links TRBV4-3 to TRBJ2-2; D uncertain. The CDR3 spans 13 residues. CDR1 and CDR2 (germline): LGHNA, YSLEER. V dropped 4 bases and J dropped 0 bases, with 3 bases sitting between them. The CDR3 coding sequence is TGCGCCAGCAGCCCTACGAACACCGGGGAGCTGTTTTTT. Encoded protein: CASSPTNTGELFF.

This clone was observed a handful of times. A read error may account for a junction end that differs from germline. The chain employs TRBV7-7 and TRBJ2-2; D unclear. This CDR3 has 13 residues. Germline V CDR1 and CDR2: SSHAT, FNYEAQ (reference sequence). DNA for the CDR3: TGTGCTAGCAGCGCAAGCCACGCCGGGGAGCTGTTTTTT. Protein: CASSASHAGELFF.

The chain combines TRBV5-4 with TRBJ2-5; the D is unclear. Germline CDR1 reads SGHNT; CDR2 reads YYREEE (reference sequence). Trimming left V 0 bases short and J 4 bases short, with 10 bases between. CDR3 size: 14 residues. The CDR3 is CASSLAGRIETQYF. The CDR3 coding sequence is TGTGCCAGCAGCTTGGCAGGCCGAATAGAGACCCAGTACTTC.

The rearrangement uses TRBV7-8 and TRBJ2-7, with 8 nucleotides matching TRBD1. Germline CDR1 is SGHVS and CDR2 is FQNEAQ. V trimming: 5 bases; J trimming: 0 bases; junction bases outside the gene matches: 6. This CDR3 has 15 residues. The DNA of the CDR3 is TGTGCCAGCAGCCCGACAGGGGCCAGCTCCTACGAGCAGTACTTC. It specifies CASSPTGASSYEQYF.

The chain uses TRBV5-8 and TRBJ1-2, with TRBD1 as a possible D gene (6 bases). The germline V gene encodes CDR1 SGHTS and CDR2 YDEGEE. The CDR3 is made up of 15 amino acids. The ends were cut back, 0 bases at V and 3 bases at J, with 12 bases in the middle. Written as DNA, the CDR3 is TGTGCCAGCAGCTTGGCCTTTGGGGGCGACTATGGCTACACCTTC. Protein sequence: CASSLAFGGDYGYTF.

The J gene is TRBJ2-5, the V gene TRBV4-3; 8 nucleotides align to TRBD2. The CDR3 sequence is 16 residues long. The germline gives CDR1 LGHNA, CDR2 YSLEER. V lost 2 bases and J lost 0; bases outside the gene matches: 5. The CDR3 is CASSQMGGGYQETQYF. Here the CDR3 DNA reads TGCGCCAGCAGCCAAATGGGCGGGGGGTACCAAGAGACCCAGTACTTC.